This T cell receptor (beta chain) stems from a study of control samples from healthy donors and cancer patients. Sequencing used immunoSEQ multiplex PCR; TCRdb keeps in-frame clones, though not all of them. This sample has about 410,000 clones; roughly 90% occur once, and the top ten carry just under 6.5%. The CDR3 is made up of 15 amino acids. Germline loops: CDR1 LGHDT, CDR2 YNNKEL (reference sequence). The V gene lost 1 base and the J gene lost 3 bases, with 13 bases spanning the gap. The gene calls are TRBV3-1 (or the pseudogene TRBV3-2) and TRBJ2-7; no clear D. Material: PBMCs. The receptor comes from a man between 40 and 49 years old with head and neck cancer. This CDR3 reads CASSQVSQSNYEQYF. In nucleotides, the CDR3 is TGTGCCAGCAGCCAAGTGTCTCAATCTAACTACGAGCAGTACTTC.